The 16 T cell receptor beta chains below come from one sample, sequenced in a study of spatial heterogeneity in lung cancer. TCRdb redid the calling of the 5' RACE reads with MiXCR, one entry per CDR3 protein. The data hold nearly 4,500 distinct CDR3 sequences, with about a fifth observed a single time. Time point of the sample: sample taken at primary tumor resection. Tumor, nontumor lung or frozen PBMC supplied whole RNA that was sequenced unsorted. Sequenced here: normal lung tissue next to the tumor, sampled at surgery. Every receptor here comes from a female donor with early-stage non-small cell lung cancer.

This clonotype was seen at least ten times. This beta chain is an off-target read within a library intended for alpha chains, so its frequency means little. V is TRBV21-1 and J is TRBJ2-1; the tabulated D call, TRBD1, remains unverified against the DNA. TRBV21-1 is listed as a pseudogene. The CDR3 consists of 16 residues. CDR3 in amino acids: CASSKEGTGPYNEQFF. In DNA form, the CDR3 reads TGTGCCAGCAGCAAAGAGGGGACAGGCCCTTACAATGAGCAGTTCTTC.

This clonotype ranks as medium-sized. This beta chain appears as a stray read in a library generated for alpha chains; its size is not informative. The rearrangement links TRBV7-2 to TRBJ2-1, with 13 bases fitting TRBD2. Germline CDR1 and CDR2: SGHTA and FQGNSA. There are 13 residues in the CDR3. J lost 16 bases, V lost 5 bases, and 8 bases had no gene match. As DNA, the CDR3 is TGTGCCAGCAGCGAGGGACTAGCGGGACATGCCTTCTTC. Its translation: CASSEGLAGHAFF.

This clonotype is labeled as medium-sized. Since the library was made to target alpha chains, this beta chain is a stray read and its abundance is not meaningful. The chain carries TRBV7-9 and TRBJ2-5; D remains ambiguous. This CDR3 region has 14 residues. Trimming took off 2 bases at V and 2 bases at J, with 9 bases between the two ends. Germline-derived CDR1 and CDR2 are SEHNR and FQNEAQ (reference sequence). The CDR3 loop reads CASSLIASQETQYF. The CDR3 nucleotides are TGTGCCAGCAGCTTAATAGCAAGTCAAGAGACCCAGTACTTC.

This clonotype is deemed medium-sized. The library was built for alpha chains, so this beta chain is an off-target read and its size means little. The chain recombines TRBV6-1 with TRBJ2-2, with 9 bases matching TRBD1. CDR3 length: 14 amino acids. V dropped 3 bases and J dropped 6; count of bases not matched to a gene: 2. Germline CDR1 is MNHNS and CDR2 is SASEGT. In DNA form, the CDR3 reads TGTGCCAGCAGTGAGAGACAGGGGGCCGGGGAGCTGTTTTTT. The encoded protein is CASSERQGAGELFF.

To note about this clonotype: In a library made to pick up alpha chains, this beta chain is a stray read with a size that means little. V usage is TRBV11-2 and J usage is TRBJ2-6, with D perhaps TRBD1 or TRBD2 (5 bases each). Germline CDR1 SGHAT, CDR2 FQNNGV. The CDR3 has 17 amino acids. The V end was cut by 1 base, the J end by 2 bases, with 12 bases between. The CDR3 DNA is TGTGCCAGCAGCTTAGCCCCCCTGGGGGCTGGGGCCAACGTCCTGACTTTC. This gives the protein CASSLAPLGAGANVLTF. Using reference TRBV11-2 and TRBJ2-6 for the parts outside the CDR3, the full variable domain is EAGVAQSPRYKIIEKRQSVAFWCNPISGHATLYWYQQILGQGPKLLIQFQNNGVVDDSQLPKDRFSAERLKGVDSTLKIQPAKLEDSAVYLCASSLAPLGAGANVLTFGAGSRLTVL.

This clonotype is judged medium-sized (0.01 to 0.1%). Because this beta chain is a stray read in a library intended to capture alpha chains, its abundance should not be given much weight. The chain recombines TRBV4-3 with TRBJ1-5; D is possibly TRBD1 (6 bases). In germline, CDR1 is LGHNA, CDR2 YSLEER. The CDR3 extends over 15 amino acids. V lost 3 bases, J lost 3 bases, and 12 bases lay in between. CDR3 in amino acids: CASSHSRGNNQPQHF. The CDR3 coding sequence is TGCGCCAGCAGCCACAGCAGGGGAAACAATCAGCCCCAGCATTTT.

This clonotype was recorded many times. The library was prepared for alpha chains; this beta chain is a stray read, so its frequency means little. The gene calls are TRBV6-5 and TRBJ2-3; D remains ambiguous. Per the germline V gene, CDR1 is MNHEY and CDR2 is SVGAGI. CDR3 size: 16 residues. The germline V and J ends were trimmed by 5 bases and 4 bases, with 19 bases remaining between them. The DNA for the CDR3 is TGTGCCAGCAGTCTCACTGAGAATCTGGGCCCAGATACGCAGTATTTT. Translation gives CASSLTENLGPDTQYF.

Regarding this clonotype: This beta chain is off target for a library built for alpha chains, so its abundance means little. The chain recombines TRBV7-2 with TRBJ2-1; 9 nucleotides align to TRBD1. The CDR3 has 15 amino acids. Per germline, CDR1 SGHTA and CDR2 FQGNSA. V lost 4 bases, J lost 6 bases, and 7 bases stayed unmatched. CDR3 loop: CASSSLGQGGNEQFF. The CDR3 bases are TGTGCCAGCAGCTCATTGGGACAGGGAGGCAATGAGCAGTTCTTC.

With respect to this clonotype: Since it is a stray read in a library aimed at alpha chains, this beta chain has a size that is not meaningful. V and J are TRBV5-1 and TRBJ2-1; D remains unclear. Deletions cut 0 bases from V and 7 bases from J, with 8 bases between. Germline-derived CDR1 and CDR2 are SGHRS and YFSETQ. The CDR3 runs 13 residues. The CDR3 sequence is CASSLDAENEQFF. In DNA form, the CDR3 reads TGCGCCAGCAGCTTGGACGCCGAGAATGAGCAGTTCTTC.

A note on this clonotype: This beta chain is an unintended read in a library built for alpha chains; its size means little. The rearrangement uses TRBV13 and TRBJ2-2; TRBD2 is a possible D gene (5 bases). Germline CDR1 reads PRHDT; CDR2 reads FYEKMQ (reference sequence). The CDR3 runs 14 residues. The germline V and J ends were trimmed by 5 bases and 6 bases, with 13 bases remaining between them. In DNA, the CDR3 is TGTGCCAGCAGCCCAGCGGTCGGTTCCGGGGAGCTGTTTTTT. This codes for CASSPAVGSGELFF.

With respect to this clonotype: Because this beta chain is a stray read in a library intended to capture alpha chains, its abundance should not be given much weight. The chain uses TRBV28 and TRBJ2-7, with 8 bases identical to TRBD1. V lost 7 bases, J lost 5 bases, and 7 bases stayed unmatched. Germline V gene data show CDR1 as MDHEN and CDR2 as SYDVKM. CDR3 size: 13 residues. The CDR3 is CASKWPGGNEQYF. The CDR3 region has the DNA TGTGCCAGCAAGTGGCCAGGGGGCAACGAGCAGTACTTC.

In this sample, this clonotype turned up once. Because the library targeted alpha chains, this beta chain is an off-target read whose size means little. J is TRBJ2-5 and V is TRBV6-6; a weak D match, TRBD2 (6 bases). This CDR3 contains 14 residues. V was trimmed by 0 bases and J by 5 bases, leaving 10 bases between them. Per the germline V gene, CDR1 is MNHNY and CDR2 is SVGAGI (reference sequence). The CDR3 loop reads CASSYSEGPETQYF. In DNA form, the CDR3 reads TGTGCCAGCAGTTACTCGGAGGGGCCGGAGACCCAGTACTTC.

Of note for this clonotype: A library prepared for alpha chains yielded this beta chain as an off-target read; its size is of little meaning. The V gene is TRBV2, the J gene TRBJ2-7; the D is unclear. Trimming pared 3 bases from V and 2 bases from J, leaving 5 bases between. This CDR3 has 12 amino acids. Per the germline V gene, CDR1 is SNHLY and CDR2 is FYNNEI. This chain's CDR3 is CASSDLAYEQYF. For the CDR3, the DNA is TGTGCCAGCAGTGACCTGGCCTACGAGCAGTACTTC.

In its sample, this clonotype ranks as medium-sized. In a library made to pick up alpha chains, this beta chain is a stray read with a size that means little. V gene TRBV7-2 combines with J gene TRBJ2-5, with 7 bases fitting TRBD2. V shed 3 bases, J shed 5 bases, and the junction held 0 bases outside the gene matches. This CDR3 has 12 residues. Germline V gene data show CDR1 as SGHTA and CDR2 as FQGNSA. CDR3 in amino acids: CASSFSGETQYF. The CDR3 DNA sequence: TGTGCCAGCAGCTTTAGCGGGGAGACCCAGTACTTC.

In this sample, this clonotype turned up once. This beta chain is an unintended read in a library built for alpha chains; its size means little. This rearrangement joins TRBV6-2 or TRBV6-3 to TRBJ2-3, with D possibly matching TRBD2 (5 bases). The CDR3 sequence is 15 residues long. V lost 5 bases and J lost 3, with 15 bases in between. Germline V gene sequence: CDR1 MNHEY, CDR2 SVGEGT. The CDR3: CASSPPFRTTDTQYF. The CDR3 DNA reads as TGTGCCAGCAGTCCACCCTTCCGGACTACAGATACGCAGTATTTT.

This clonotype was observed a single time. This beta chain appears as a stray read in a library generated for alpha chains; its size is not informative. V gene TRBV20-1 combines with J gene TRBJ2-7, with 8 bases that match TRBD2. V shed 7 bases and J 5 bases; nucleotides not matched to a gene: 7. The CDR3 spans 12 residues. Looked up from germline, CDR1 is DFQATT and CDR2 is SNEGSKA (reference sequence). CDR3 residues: CSGSAGVDEQYF. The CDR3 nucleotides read TGCAGTGGTTCAGCGGGAGTCGACGAGCAGTACTTC.